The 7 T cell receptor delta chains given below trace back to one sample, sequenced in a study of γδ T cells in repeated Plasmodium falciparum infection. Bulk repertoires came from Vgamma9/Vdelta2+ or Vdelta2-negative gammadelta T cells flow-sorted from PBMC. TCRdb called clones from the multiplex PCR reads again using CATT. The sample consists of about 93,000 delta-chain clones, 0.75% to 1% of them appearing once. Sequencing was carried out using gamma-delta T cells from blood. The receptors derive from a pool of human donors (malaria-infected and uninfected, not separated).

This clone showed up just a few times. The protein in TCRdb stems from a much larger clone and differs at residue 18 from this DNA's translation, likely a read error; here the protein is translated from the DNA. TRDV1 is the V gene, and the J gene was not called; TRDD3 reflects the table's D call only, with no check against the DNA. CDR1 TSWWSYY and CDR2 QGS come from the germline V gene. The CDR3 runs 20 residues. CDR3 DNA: TGTGCTCTTGGGGAACCCGCAACTCAGGTAGTGATGGCGTACACCGATAAACCCATCTTT. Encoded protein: CALGEPATQVVMAYTDKPIF.

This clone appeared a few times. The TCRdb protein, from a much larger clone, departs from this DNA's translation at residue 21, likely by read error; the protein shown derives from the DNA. The CDR3 loop reads CACDPRLSYDVLGDTPYTDKPIF. For the CDR3, the DNA is TGTGCCTGTGACCCTCGCCTCTCCTACGACGTACTGGGGGATACCCCGTACACCGATAAACCCATCTTT. The V gene is TRDV2, but the J gene lacks a call; the table's D call TRDD3 went unverified against the DNA. Germline V gene lookup returns CDR1 GEAIGNYY and CDR2 EKD. This CDR3 has 23 residues.

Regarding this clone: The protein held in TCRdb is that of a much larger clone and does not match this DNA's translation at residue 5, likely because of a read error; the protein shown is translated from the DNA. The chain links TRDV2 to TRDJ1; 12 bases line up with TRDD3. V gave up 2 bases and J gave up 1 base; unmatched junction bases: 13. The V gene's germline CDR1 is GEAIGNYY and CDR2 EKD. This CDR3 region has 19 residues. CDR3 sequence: CACDILPPGGYGSTDKLIF. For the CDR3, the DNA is TGTGCCTGTGACATCCTGCCTCCTGGGGGATACGGAAGCACCGATAAACTCATCTTT.

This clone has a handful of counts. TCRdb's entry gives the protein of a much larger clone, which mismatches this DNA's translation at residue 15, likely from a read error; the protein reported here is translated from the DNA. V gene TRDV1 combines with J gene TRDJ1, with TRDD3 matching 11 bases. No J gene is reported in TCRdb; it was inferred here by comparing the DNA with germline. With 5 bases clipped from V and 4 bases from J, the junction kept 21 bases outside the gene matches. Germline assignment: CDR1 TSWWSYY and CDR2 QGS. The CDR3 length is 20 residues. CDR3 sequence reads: CALGNRRILPLGDTDDKLIF. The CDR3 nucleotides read TGTGCTCTTGGGAATCGGCGGATCCTACCTTTGGGGGATACGGACGATAAACTCATCTTT.

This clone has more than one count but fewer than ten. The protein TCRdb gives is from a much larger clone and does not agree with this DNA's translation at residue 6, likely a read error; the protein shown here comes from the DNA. CDR3 amino acids: CACDTRGTAQLFF. DNA of the CDR3: TGTGCCTGTGACACCCGGGGGACAGCACAACTCTTCTTT. The chain recombines TRDV2 with TRDJ2, with unresolved D. No J gene was available from TCRdb, and it was assigned here by a germline match of the DNA. This CDR3 spans 13 amino acids. Germline V lookup: CDR1 GEAIGNYY, CDR2 EKD. Trimming stripped 0 bases from V and 4 bases from J, with 5 bases between.

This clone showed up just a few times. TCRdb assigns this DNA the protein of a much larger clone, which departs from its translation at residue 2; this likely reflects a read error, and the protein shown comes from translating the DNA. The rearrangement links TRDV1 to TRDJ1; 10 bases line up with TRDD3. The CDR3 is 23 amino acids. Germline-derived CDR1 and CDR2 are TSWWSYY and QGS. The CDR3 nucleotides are TGTTCTCTTGGGGAACTATTGGCCTGCGGGGTGGGGGATACAAGCCGGTACACCGATAAACTCATCTTT. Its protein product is CSLGELLACGVGDTSRYTDKLIF.

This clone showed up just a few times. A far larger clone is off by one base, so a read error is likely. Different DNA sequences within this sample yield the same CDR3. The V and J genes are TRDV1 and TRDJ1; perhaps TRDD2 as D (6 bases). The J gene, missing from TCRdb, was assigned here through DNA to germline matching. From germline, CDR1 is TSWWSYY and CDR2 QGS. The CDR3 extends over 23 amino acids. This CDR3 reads CALGELGGAFRASERAYTDKLIF. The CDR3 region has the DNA TGTGCTCTTGGGGAACTGGGGGGCGCCTTCCGGGCGTCTGAGCGGGCGTACACCGACAAACTCATCTTT.